One and the same sample provided the 10 T cell receptor beta chains below, sequenced in a study of cytomegalovirus exposure and HLA in healthy donors. Amplification used 60 Vbeta primers and 13 Jbeta primers. Only in-frame clones appear in the TCRdb table, and some are missing; sequencing was by immunoSEQ multiplex PCR. Recorded for this sample: fewer than 150,000 clones. The sample was PBMCs. Receptors originate from a young man in good health and CMV-seronegative.

The chain joins TRBV6-5 to TRBJ1-2; 8 nucleotides line up with TRBD1. CDR1 and CDR2 (germline): MNHEY, SVGAGI. Unmatched junction bases numbered 9, after V lost 10 bases and J lost 8 bases. There are 12 residues in the CDR3. The CDR3 sequence is CATQRGQGGYTF. DNA for the CDR3: TGTGCCACTCAACGAGGACAGGGCGGCTACACCTTC.

The rearrangement links TRBV27 to TRBJ2-5, with 9 bases that match TRBD2. V was pared by 6 bases and J by 4 bases, with 12 bases of the junction left unmatched. This CDR3 has 16 amino acids. Germline CDR1 is MNHEY and CDR2 is SMNVEV (reference sequence). CDR3: CASRPSGGGAGETQYF. In DNA form, the CDR3 reads TGTGCCAGCAGACCCTCTGGCGGGGGGGCCGGAGAGACCCAGTACTTC.

The V gene is TRBV27, the J gene TRBJ1-5, with D possibly TRBD1 on 6 matching bases. The CDR3 is 13 residues long. The V end lost 5 bases, the J end lost 7 bases, and 12 bases lay between the germline ends. CDR1 is MNHEY, CDR2 SMNVEV, per germline (reference sequence). This CDR3 is CASSPIRGQPQHF. DNA of the CDR3: TGTGCCAGCAGTCCGATCAGGGGCCAGCCCCAGCATTTT.

J is TRBJ2-2 and V is TRBV27; TRBD1 might be the D (6 bases). The CDR3 consists of 14 residues. V was clipped by 8 bases and J by 2 bases, with 12 bases between them. Per the germline V gene, CDR1 is MNHEY and CDR2 is SMNVEV (reference sequence). Here the CDR3 reads CASRSGANTGELFF. CDR3 DNA: TGTGCCAGCCGGTCAGGGGCTAACACCGGGGAGCTGTTTTTT.

The chain carries TRBV27 and TRBJ1-5, with TRBD1 as a possible D gene (5 bases). Trimming left V 2 bases short and J 8 bases short, with 10 bases between. CDR1 is MNHEY and CDR2 is SMNVEV in the germline V gene (reference sequence). There are 13 residues in the CDR3. The CDR3 nucleotides are TGTGCCAGCAGTTTAAGGGGTTTGGAGCCCCAGCATTTT. It yields the protein CASSLRGLEPQHF.

The chain carries TRBV19 and TRBJ2-1; 7 bases agree with TRBD2. CDR1 is LNHDA, CDR2 SQIVND, per germline (reference sequence). There are 18 residues in the CDR3. V was pared by 0 bases and J by 11 bases, with 19 bases of the junction left unmatched. In DNA, the CDR3 is TGTGCCAGTAGTATAGATCGAGCGGGACTCATGGGCGAATCAAAGCAGTTCTTC. This encodes CASSIDRAGLMGESKQFF.

This chain uses TRBV9 with TRBJ2-1, with D perhaps matching TRBD2 (6 bases). The ends were cut back, 4 bases at V and 6 bases at J, with 14 bases in the middle. From germline, CDR1 is SGDLS and CDR2 YYNGEE. The CDR3 has 14 amino acids. The chain's CDR3 is CASSPRLGGNEQFF. CDR3 sequence (DNA): TGTGCCAGCAGCCCCCGACTAGGAGGCAATGAGCAGTTCTTC. The variable domain in full, with the rest retrieved from reference TRBV9 and TRBJ2-1, is DSGVTQTPKHLITATGQRVTLRCSPRSGDLSVYWYQQSLDQGLQFLIQYYNGEERAKGNILERFSAQQFPDLHSELNLSSLELGDSALYFCASSPRLGGNEQFFGPGTRLTVL.

V gene TRBV9 combines with J gene TRBJ2-2, with a possible D match to TRBD2 (5 bases). CDR3 length: 15 residues. V dropped 0 bases and J dropped 2 bases, with 8 bases sitting between them. From germline, CDR1 is SGDLS and CDR2 YYNGEE. The CDR3 sequence: CASSVGGKNTGELFF. The CDR3 DNA is TGTGCCAGCAGCGTAGGAGGGAAAAACACCGGGGAGCTGTTTTTT.

J is TRBJ2-7 and V is TRBV4-2; D gene uncertain. V lost 0 bases, J lost 7 bases, and 10 bases lay in between. Germline assignment: CDR1 LGHNA and CDR2 YNFKEQ. The CDR3 runs to 13 residues. The CDR3 region has the DNA TGTGCCAGCAGCCAAGACAGGTCTCTGGAGCAGTACTTC. As protein: CASSQDRSLEQYF.

The J gene is TRBJ1-4, the V gene TRBV28; perhaps TRBD1 as D (6 bases). Germline-derived CDR1 and CDR2 are MDHEN and SYDVKM. V was clipped by 6 bases and J by 11 bases, with 19 bases between them. This CDR3 has 14 amino acids. The CDR3 DNA sequence: TGTGCCAGCAGCTCCGGACAGCCTAGGGGGAAACTGTTTTTT. Translated, it gives CASSSGQPRGKLFF.